These T cell receptor beta chains were read from a single sample in a study of blood T cell repertoires in COVID-19. Assay used: immunoSEQ multiplex PCR; TCRdb lists only in-frame clones, some missing. The repertoire holds some 57,000 clones, with around 89% as singletons. The sequenced material came from peripheral blood. The receptors derive from a man in his 60s with active COVID-19. CDR3s include the opening cysteine and the closing phenylalanine or tryptophan. The D gene is left open where the match is weak. Size tells how often a clone was seen (once, few, many) or the class of an expanded clone, and some rows leave it out.

j_call | d_call | v_call | clone_size | cdr3_nt | cdr3_aa
TRBJ2-7 | . | TRBV7-9 | . | TGTGCCAGCGGACAAACCTACGAGCAGTACTTC | CASGQTYEQYF
TRBJ2-5 | . | TRBV9 | . | TGTGCCAGCAGCGTAGGATCAGGGTTCACAGAGACCCAGTACTTC | CASSVGSGFTETQYF
TRBJ2-7 | TRBD1 | TRBV6-5 | . | TGTGCCGCAACGTTAGGGGGCTTACCCTCCTACGAGCAGTACTTC | CAATLGGLPSYEQYF
TRBJ2-3 | TRBD2 | TRBV6-2/TRBV6-3 | once | TGTGCCAGCAGTTACCCCACTAGCGGGAGGGCCGAGGGCACAGATACGCAGTATTTT | CASSYPTSGRAEGTDTQYF
TRBJ2-5 | TRBD1 | TRBV6-6 | few | TGTGCCAGCAGTTATGGGACAGGGGAAGAGACCCAGTACTTC | CASSYGTGEETQYF
TRBJ2-7 | TRBD2 | TRBV7-2 | once | TGTGCCAGCAGCTCACGTACCGGGACTAGCGGGAGGGCAGACTACGAGCAGTACTTC | CASSSRTGTSGRADYEQYF
TRBJ2-3 | TRBD2 | TRBV27 | . | TGTGCCAGCAGTTTCGGGACTAGCGGTGTGTATACGCAGTATTTT | CASSFGTSGVYTQYF
TRBJ1-4 | TRBD1 | TRBV6-5 | . | TGTGCCAGCAGTCCTCACAGGGGGCAGAATGAAAAACTGTTTTTT | CASSPHRGQNEKLFF
TRBJ2-7 | . | TRBV3-1/TRBV3-2 | once | TGTGCCAGCAGCCAAGAGAGCTACGAGCAGTACTTC | CASSQESYEQYF
TRBJ1-5 | . | TRBV23-1 | . | TGCGCCAGCAGTCAATCCCCATGGGGCATATATAGCAATCAGCCCCAGCATTTT | CASSQSPWGIYSNQPQHF
TRBJ2-7 | . | TRBV5-1 | . | TGCGCCAGCAGCTTGGAATGGAGGGATCGGTACGAGCAGTACTTC | CASSLEWRDRYEQYF
TRBJ2-7 | . | TRBV19 | . | TGTGCCAGCCGCGGGGTGCTGGGCCCTTACGAGCAGTACTTC | CASRGVLGPYEQYF
TRBJ2-7 | . | TRBV15 | . | TGTGCCGCCGGGAGCAGCCGTCCCTACGAGCAGTACTTC | CAAGSSRPYEQYF
TRBJ2-5 | TRBD2 | TRBV9 | once | TGTGCCAGCAGCGTAGGGACTAGAATTGAAGAGACCCAGTACTTC | CASSVGTRIEETQYF
TRBJ1-5 | . | TRBV5-1 | . | TGCGCCAGCAGCTGGGTGACAGGACCGAATCAGCCCCAGCATTTT | CASSWVTGPNQPQHF
TRBJ2-1 | . | TRBV27 | . | TGTGCCAGCAGGAGCCGTCTGTCCGGGATTAACAATGAGCAGTTCTTC | CASRSRLSGINNEQFF
TRBJ1-1 | . | TRBV7-2 | once | TGTGCCAGCAGCCAAGACAGCGGGGCGCTTAACACTGAAGCTTTCTTT | CASSQDSGALNTEAFF
TRBJ2-3 | . | TRBV28 | . | TGTGCCAGCAGTTTGGGCAGCACAGATACGCAGTATTTT | CASSLGSTDTQYF
TRBJ2-7 | TRBD2 | TRBV6-5 | . | TGTGCCAGCAGTTACTTAGCGGGAGGGTTCGAGCAGTACTTC | CASSYLAGGFEQYF
TRBJ1-5 | TRBD1 | TRBV6-4 | . | TGTGCCAACGATACCAGACAGGGCTTATATAGCAATCAGCCCCAGCATTTT | CANDTRQGLYSNQPQHF
TRBJ2-1 | . | TRBV14 | . | TGTGCCAGCAGCCAAGATCTGGCGGGGATCGGGTTCTTC | CASSQDLAGIGFF
TRBJ2-1 | . | TRBV9 | . | TGTGCCAGCAGCGTAGTTGGGGAGTTATACAATGAGCAGTTCTTC | CASSVVGELYNEQFF
TRBJ2-5 | . | TRBV20-1 | . | TGCAGTGCAGGACTACAAGAGACCCAGTACTTC | CSAGLQETQYF
TRBJ1-2 | TRBD1 | TRBV12-3/TRBV12-4 | few | TGTGCCAGCAGTTTCGACAGGGAATATGGCTACACCTTC | CASSFDREYGYTF
TRBJ2-1 | . | TRBV5-6 | . | TGTGCCAGCAGCTCAATGGGGGGTTTTGAGCAGTTCTTC | CASSSMGGFEQFF
TRBJ2-5 | . | TRBV20-1 | . | TGCAGTGCTAGTGCTCTTGGGCTGGGTGAAGAGACCCAGTACTTC | CSASALGLGEETQYF
TRBJ1-4 | TRBD1 | TRBV5-5 | . | TGTGCCAGCAGCTTGACAGACAGGGCGGGTGAAAAACTGTTTTTT | CASSLTDRAGEKLFF
TRBJ2-2 | . | TRBV12-5 | few | TGTGCTAGTGGTTTGGTATCTACAGGGGTGGGACTCACCGGGGAGCTGTTTTTT | CASGLVSTGVGLTGELFF
TRBJ2-7 | TRBD1 | TRBV19 | . | TGTGCCAGTAGTCTCGCCTCGGGACAGAACTACGAGCAGTACTTC | CASSLASGQNYEQYF
TRBJ2-2 | TRBD1 | TRBV25-1 | . | TGTGCCAGCAGTGAACCCGACAGGGACACCGGGGAGCTGTTTTTT | CASSEPDRDTGELFF
TRBJ1-5 | . | TRBV27 | . | TGTGCCAGCAAGAGAGGTCCTCAGCCCCAGCATTTT | CASKRGPQPQHF
TRBJ1-6 | . | TRBV29-1 | . | TGCAGCGTTGATAGTTCGGGGACTGCCTATAATTCACCCCTCCACTTT | CSVDSSGTAYNSPLHF
TRBJ2-3 | . | TRBV29-1 | once | TGCAGCGTTCTGACCGGGGGAACGCAGTATTTT | CSVLTGGTQYF
TRBJ2-2 | TRBD2 | TRBV7-3 | . | TGTGCCAGCAGCTTACGTGGGACTAGCGGGAGGGGACGGCTCACCGGGGAGCTGTTTTTT | CASSLRGTSGRGRLTGELFF
TRBJ2-1 | TRBD2 | TRBV2 | . | TGTGCCAGCAGCAGAATAGCGGGCGGGGGAAGTGAGCAGTTCTTC | CASSRIAGGGSEQFF
TRBJ2-7 | . | TRBV7-9 | . | TGTGCCAGCAGCTTAGGGACAAGCTCCTACGAGCAGTACTTC | CASSLGTSSYEQYF
TRBJ2-1 | TRBD2 | TRBV9 | . | TGTGCCAGCAGCCCCCGCCGGCTAGCGGGGGAGAATGAGCAGTTCTTC | CASSPRRLAGENEQFF
TRBJ1-1 | TRBD1 | TRBV3-1/TRBV3-2 | . | TGTGCCAGCAGCCAATATGAGGGGGCTACTGAAGCTTTCTTT | CASSQYEGATEAFF
TRBJ2-2 | TRBD2 | TRBV30 | . | TGTGCCTGGGGGAGGCGGGGGGCCACCGGGGAGCTGTTTTTT | CAWGRRGATGELFF
TRBJ2-7 | TRBD2 | TRBV5-1 | . | TGCGCCAGCAGCTTGGCCCGGGGGGGGCCCTCCTACGAGCAGTACTTC | CASSLARGGPSYEQYF
TRBJ2-2 | . | TRBV24-1 | medium-sized | TGTGCCACCAGTGAACAGCGGGACACCGGGGAGCTGTTTTTT | CATSEQRDTGELFF
TRBJ1-3 | TRBD1 | TRBV7-2 | . | TGTGCCAGCAGCTCCCAGGGGACAGGGGTCGGAAACACCATATATTTT | CASSSQGTGVGNTIYF
TRBJ2-7 | . | TRBV6-5 | few | TGTGCCAGCGGGCTAGCGTCGTCCAAGCAGTACTTC | CASGLASSKQYF
TRBJ2-7 | . | TRBV28 | few | TGTGCCAGCAGGACTAAGGACAGCCCGACCTACGAGCAGTACTTC | CASRTKDSPTYEQYF
TRBJ2-7 | . | TRBV15 | . | TGTGCCACCAGCAGAGATCACAGCGGGTACGAGTACTTC | CATSRDHSGYEYF
TRBJ1-6 | TRBD1 | TRBV9 | few | TGTGCCAGCAGCCTCAGGGGGCAAGGGAATTCACCCCTCCACTTT | CASSLRGQGNSPLHF
TRBJ1-5 | . | TRBV9 | once | TGTGCCAGCAGCGTATTCCGAGACAGCAAAACCAATCAGCCCCAGCATTTT | CASSVFRDSKTNQPQHF